This entry concerns a single T cell receptor beta chain. The antigen remains unidentified. J gave up 4 bases and V 6 bases, and 4 bases lay outside the gene matches. This CDR3 spans 14 amino acids. Germline loops: CDR1 MNHNY, CDR2 SVGAGI (reference sequence). This sample is drawn from a study of Tregs in tolerant kidney transplant recipients. Study-wide results and caveats: Tregs expanded with activated donor B cells seemed most donor-specific. Biological reproducibility was not directly addressed, but technical replication error appeared minimal. Validation in larger populations is needed because few patients were studied.

Assay used: immunoSEQ multiplex PCR; TCRdb lists only in-frame clones, some missing. The table shows about 240,000 clones, with about four fifths occurring only once. Unstimulated Tregs (CD4+CD25+CD127-) and CD4+CD25- non-Tregs were sorted from PBMCs. The chain couples TRBV6-6 to TRBJ1-3, with 9 positions matching TRBD1. The sample taken for sequencing was CD4+ T cells from blood. This TCR derives from a human donor in good health. This CDR3 reads CASRAGTGGNTIYF. Here the CDR3 DNA reads TGTGCCAGCAGGGCCGGGACAGGGGGAAACACCATATATTTT.